This TCR beta chain was identified during a study of T cells in Graves' hyperthyroidism and ophthalmopathy (dated by TCRdb to between 2018 and 2021). At the level of the whole study: To identify TCR V-J signatures that set the groups apart, the researchers used a discovery cohort of about a hundred patients, made up of approximately 43 with Graves' ophthalmopathy and 57 with stable Graves' hyperthyroidism. Whether ophthalmopathy could be predicted prospectively was tested in an independent validation cohort made up of approximately 19 hyperthyroidism patients plus 17 patients who later progressed to ophthalmopathy. The study also compared thyroid tissue and blood T-cell repertoires from about six Graves' hyperthyroidism patients. The paper describes TCR Vbeta CDR3 sequencing of 130 to 150 peripheral blood samples, made up of under 50 ophthalmopathy patients, around 78 hyperthyroidism patients and roughly 17 progressor patients. The roughly 91 discovery patients were randomly divided into training and test sets at a 7:3 ratio. After sampling, hyperthyroidism patients received methimazole starting at 30 mg daily, and ophthalmopathy patients received high-dose intravenous methylprednisolone.

In the case of this clonotype: The antigen this receptor binds is unknown. No base-level quality is on record; no much larger clone is a single base apart.

Stable Graves' hyperthyroidism was defined as the absence of progression to ophthalmopathy over 18 months of follow-up. Hyperthyroidism patients were aged 18 to 65 years and newly diagnosed, with disease duration of less than 2 months. Patients with uncontrolled infections, other autoimmune diseases, pregnancy or lactation were excluded. Diagnoses relied on clinical symptoms, serum thyroxine and TRAb, thyroid ultrasound and orbital computed tomography. Trizol reagent was used to extract total RNA, and RNA quality was then checked on an Agilent 2100 Bioanalyzer. Summary of the overall study and its limitations: A 13 V-J signature model separated ophthalmopathy from stable hyperthyroidism, with about 90% sensitivity and roughly 82% specificity in cross-validation and 80%/75% in testing. In validation, the model predicted progression to ophthalmopathy a median of about 6 months before onset, with about 70% sensitivity and roughly 72% specificity. Most expanded thyroid clonotypes (frequency above 0.001) were also detected in blood, a finding suggesting that blood repertoires may reflect thyroid immune responses. Sample size was not statistically predetermined, and investigators were not blinded to group allocation.

Compared with germline, V lacks 5 bases and J lacks 0 bases; bases without a gene match: 6. Counted from cysteine to phenylalanine, this CDR3 has 15 amino acids. This entry keeps only the CDR3 DNA: 45 bases, framed from base 1. CDR1 and CDR2 (DFQATT, SNEGSKA) derive from the germline V gene (reference sequence). The TCR beta CDR3 regions were amplified from RNA transcripts. The first round of RT-PCR for the TCR CDR3 was performed with the HTBI primer set and the Qiagen OneStep RT-PCR kit. The libraries were constructed in a second round of multiplex PCR and then size-selected and purified. Paired-end sequencing of the libraries was performed with 100 bp reads on an Illumina HiSeq2000. The original methods were these. SOAPnuke was used to process the raw data, throwing out any read that contained adapters or uncalled bases, had a mean Phred below 15, or lacked an exact constant-primer or identifier match. COPE v1.2.5 was used to merge the high-quality paired reads, and each unique nucleotide sequence was defined as a clonotype. Clonotypes were aligned to IMGT TRBV, TRBD and TRBJ reference segments using MiTCR v1.1. The analysis was restricted to V-J combinations with a frequency above 0.0001, which together covered around 99% of the repertoires. The TCS score was defined as the ratio of F50 (clonal expansion) to E x V (chaos), calculated using BLOSUM62-based TCRdist between CDR3 peptides within each V-J. Welch's t-statistics and random forest reduced roughly 500 V-J features to some 14, which were used in a naive Bayes classifier (R e1071). In-frame beta chains were kept once TCRdb had trimmed the public reads at Q25 with fastp and called clones with MiXCR. Duplicate CDR3 protein sequences are folded into a single record with the most common DNA and genes. Here the V and J calls rest on TCRdb's processing, not on the authors' analysis. This sample holds roughly 580,000 distinct CDR3 sequences; 46% were observed only once. Just over 8% of the sample belongs to the ten largest clones.

This receptor was taken from a woman aged 18-29 years with Graves' hyperthyroidism. Donor details come from another sample of the same person, matched by shared clones. The sample consisted of peripheral blood or thyroid tissue (not recorded which). The V and J segments used are TRBV20-1 and TRBJ2-2; TRBD1 matches 7 bases in the middle. The CDR3 amino acid sequence is: CSALRDSANTGELFF. The DNA sequence is given as TGCAGTGCTTTAAGGGACAGCGCGAACACCGGGGAGCTGTTTTTT.